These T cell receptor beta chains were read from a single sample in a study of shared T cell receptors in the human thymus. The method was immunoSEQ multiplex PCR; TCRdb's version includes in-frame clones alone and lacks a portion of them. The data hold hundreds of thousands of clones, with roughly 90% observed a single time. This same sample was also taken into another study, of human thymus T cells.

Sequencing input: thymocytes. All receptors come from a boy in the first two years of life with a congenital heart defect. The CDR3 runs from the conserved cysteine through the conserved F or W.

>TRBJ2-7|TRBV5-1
CASSLGQGAAYEQYF
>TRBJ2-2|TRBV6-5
CASSYSPGLLSGELFF
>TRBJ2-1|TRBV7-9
CASSSVRGGNEQFF
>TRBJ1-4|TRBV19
CASSMAGPGEKLFF
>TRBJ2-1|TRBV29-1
CSVGSGSGNEQFF
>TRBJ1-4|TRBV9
CASSVAAQIATNEKLFF
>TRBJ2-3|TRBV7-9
CASSLQGYSTDTQYF
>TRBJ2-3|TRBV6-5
CASGTSEDTQYF
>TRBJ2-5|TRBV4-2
CASSHTGLARETQYF
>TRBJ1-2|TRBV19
CASSIGGSNYGYTF
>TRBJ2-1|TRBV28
CASPRISYNEQFF
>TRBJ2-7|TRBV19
CASSIVGQGAHFFSYEQYF